The 17 T cell receptor beta chains given below trace back to one sample, sequenced in a study of blood T cells in healthy people across ages. Primed by a sample-barcoded 5' primer and a J-beta primer mix, a second PCR proceeded for 7 to 11 cycles. TCRdb called the 5' RACE reads again in MiXCR, with one record for every CDR3 protein. The sample contains hundreds of thousands of distinct CDR3 sequences, roughly three fifths of which appear only once. Sequencing used blood. These receptors were taken from a man in his 60s in good health.

The rearrangement links TRBV7-2 to TRBJ1-1; no clear D gene. The germline gives CDR1 SGHTA, CDR2 FQGNSA. The CDR3 contains 13 residues. V lost 1 base and J 6 bases, leaving 9 bases between the germline ends. Written as DNA, the CDR3 is TGTGCCAGCAGCTTAGGTGGGAAGCCTGAAGCTTTCTTT. It codes for CASSLGGKPEAFF.

The chain employs TRBV7-9 and TRBJ2-3; D not certain. The germline V gene encodes CDR1 SEHNR and CDR2 FQNEAQ (reference sequence). The CDR3 has 13 residues. V was trimmed by 5 bases and J by 0 bases, leaving 6 bases between them. CDR3 in amino acids: CASSKQSTDTQYF. The CDR3 DNA sequence: TGTGCCAGCAGCAAACAAAGCACAGATACGCAGTATTTT.

This clonotype has a single count. The chain is built from TRBV3-1 and TRBJ2-5; 11 bases fit TRBD2. Per germline, CDR1 LGHDT and CDR2 YNNKEL (reference sequence). There are 17 residues in the CDR3. V trimming: 3 bases; J trimming: 5 bases; junction bases outside the gene matches: 11. Here the CDR3 DNA reads TGTGCCAGCAGCCAGAAAGGCCTAGCGGGGGGCGAGGAGACCCAGTACTTC. It yields the protein CASSQKGLAGGEETQYF.

This clonotype was counted a few times. The chain is built from TRBV27 and TRBJ1-4, with D perhaps matching TRBD1 (5 bases). The V end was cut by 5 bases, the J end by 7 bases, with 14 bases between. This CDR3 is built from 14 residues. Germline V CDR1 and CDR2: MNHEY, SMNVEV (reference sequence). This CDR3 is CASSPAGRGEKLFF. DNA for the CDR3: TGTGCCAGCAGTCCAGCGGGGCGGGGTGAAAAACTGTTTTTT.

This sequence joins TRBV3-1 and TRBJ2-5; D might be TRBD2 (6 bases). Trimming pared 2 bases from V and 1 base from J, leaving 11 bases between. This CDR3 region has 15 residues. The germline V gene has CDR1 LGHDT and CDR2 YNNKEL (reference sequence). DNA of the CDR3: TGTGCCAGCAGCCAATGGGGAGGACTCCAAGAGACCCAGTACTTC. Protein product: CASSQWGGLQETQYF.

This clonotype was detected only a few times. The chain couples TRBV12-3 or TRBV12-4 to TRBJ1-2, with a possible D match to TRBD1 (6 bases). The CDR3 is made up of 16 amino acids. V gave up 4 bases and J gave up 6 bases, with 21 bases separating them. The CDR3 here is CASSSYSGALGDGYTF. The CDR3 coding sequence is TGTGCCAGCAGTTCTTACTCGGGGGCCCTAGGAGATGGCTACACCTTC.

This chain connects TRBV10-3 to TRBJ2-1, with 11 bases fitting TRBD2. Germline V gene data show CDR1 as ENHRY and CDR2 as SYGVKD. The ends lost 0 bases at V and 8 bases at J; junction bases unmatched: 12. The CDR3 extends over 18 amino acids. The CDR3 reads CAISESTSGVSSKDEQFF. CDR3 coding DNA: TGTGCCATCAGTGAGTCGACTAGCGGGGTATCCTCTAAGGATGAGCAGTTCTTC.

This clonotype has only a few counts. This chain links TRBV20-1 with TRBJ1-1; D perhaps matches TRBD1 (6 bases). Germline V gene lookup returns CDR1 DFQATT and CDR2 SNEGSKA (reference sequence). The CDR3 length is 14 residues. The V end lost 5 bases, the J end lost 8 bases, and 21 bases lay between the germline ends. The chain's CDR3 is CSASFRTDRREAFF. Written as DNA, the CDR3 is TGCAGTGCTTCCTTTCGGACAGACCGCCGGGAAGCTTTCTTT.

This chain links TRBV29-1 with TRBJ1-4, with D hard to call. There are 11 residues in the CDR3. The germline CDR1 and CDR2 sequences are SQVTM and ANQGSEA. The V and J ends lost 7 bases and 0 bases respectively, with 3 bases between them. The CDR3 DNA is TGCAGCGGTACAACTAATGAAAAACTGTTTTTT. Protein sequence: CSGTTNEKLFF.

In its sample, this clonotype was seen a few times. V usage is TRBV12-3 or TRBV12-4 and J usage is TRBJ2-7; 7 bases align to TRBD2. The CDR3 consists of 15 residues. V lost 7 bases and J lost 2; bases outside the gene matches: 11. The CDR3 coding sequence is TGTGCCAGCACCCTGGGGGGGGGTTACCCCTACGAGCAGTACTTC. It yields the protein CASTLGGGYPYEQYF.

The chain has TRBV10-2 and TRBJ2-3; possibly TRBD1 for D (7 bases). V lost 10 bases, J lost 8 bases, and 19 bases lay in between. The CDR3 consists of 13 residues. The germline V gene has CDR1 WSHSY and CDR2 SAAADI. The CDR3 loop reads CATRGAGDLTQYF. CDR3 sequence (DNA): TGCGCCACCAGGGGGGCAGGAGACCTTACGCAGTATTTT.

The CDR3 loop reads CASNLGTGNQPQHF. The DNA for the CDR3 is TGTGCCAGCAACCTCGGGACAGGGAATCAGCCCCAGCATTTT. V gene TRBV7-9 combines with J gene TRBJ1-5; 9 nucleotides agree with TRBD1. The CDR3 totals 14 residues. The V and J ends lost 7 bases and 4 bases, in that order; junction bases with no gene match: 5. Germline loops: CDR1 SEHNR, CDR2 FQNEAQ (reference sequence).

This clonotype was detected only a few times. The chain links TRBV5-1 to TRBJ1-2; TRBD1 is a possible D gene (5 bases). Trimming took 2 bases from V and 8 from J, leaving 13 bases between them. This CDR3 spans 13 amino acids. CDR1 and CDR2 from the germline V gene are SGHRS and YFSETQ. CDR3 nucleotide sequence: TGCGCCAGCAGCTTCGGGGGGATCGGCGGCTACACCTTC. Its protein is CASSFGGIGGYTF.

The V gene is TRBV6-1, the J gene TRBJ2-7; D could derive from TRBD1 or TRBD2 (5 bases each). Germline lookup yields CDR1 MNHNS and CDR2 SASEGT. CDR3 size: 13 residues. V lost 4 bases to trimming and J lost 2 bases, with 9 bases between them. CDR3 DNA: TGTGCCAGCAGTGGGGGACCAACCTACGAGCAGTACTTC. Translation: CASSGGPTYEQYF.

V usage is TRBV5-1 and J usage is TRBJ1-1; tentative D call: TRBD1 (5 bases). Trimming removed 1 base from V and 0 bases from J, with 13 bases in between. CDR3 length equals 16 residues. Looked up from germline, CDR1 is SGHRS and CDR2 is YFSETQ. Here the CDR3 reads CASSLFGGRMNTEAFF. For the CDR3, the DNA is TGCGCCAGCAGCTTGTTCGGGGGGAGGATGAACACTGAAGCTTTCTTT.

This clonotype was seen at least ten times. The rearrangement uses TRBV13 and TRBJ1-2; 7 nucleotides agree with TRBD1. The CDR3 consists of 13 residues. V trimming: 7 bases; J trimming: 8 bases; junction bases outside the gene matches: 10. Germline V gene lookup returns CDR1 PRHDT and CDR2 FYEKMQ (reference sequence). DNA for the CDR3: TGTGCCAGCACCGAGACAGGGCGGGAGGGCTACACCTTC. Protein: CASTETGREGYTF.

This clonotype was detected a few times. This chain connects TRBV12-3 or TRBV12-4 to TRBJ1-6; no reliable D call. Trimming stripped 6 bases from V and 5 bases from J, with 17 bases between. The CDR3 sequence is 16 residues long. CDR3 region: CASSQRGIGNNSPLHF. The CDR3 DNA reads as TGTGCCAGCAGCCAGCGGGGTATCGGGAATAATTCACCCCTCCACTTT.